This T cell receptor beta chain derives from a study of blood T cell repertoires in COVID-19. Original processing notes: Amplifying reference gene primers gave estimates of nucleated cell counts. Profiling relied on immunoSEQ multiplex PCR, and the TCRdb table lists in-frame clones only, not all of them. V and J calls and clone size are as listed in that table; D and trimming were resolved from the DNA. This table holds roughly 280,000 clones, more than 80% found once. The length of the CDR3 is 15 residues. The germline V and J ends were trimmed by 5 bases and 3 bases, with 15 bases remaining between them. The germline CDR1 and CDR2 sequences are MDHEN and SYDVKM.

The clonotype originates from a woman between 25 and 40 years old with acute COVID-19. Sequenced input: PBMCs or T cells enriched from blood (not recorded which). The rearrangement uses TRBV28 and TRBJ2-3; D is perhaps TRBD2 (6 bases). CDR3 amino acids: CASSLIAEVTDTQYF. CDR3 nucleotides: TGTGCCAGCAGTCTAATAGCGGAAGTGACAGATACGCAGTATTTT. The full variable domain, with the rest looked up from reference TRBV28 and TRBJ2-3, is DVKVTQSSRYLVKRTGEKVFLECVQDMDHENMFWYRQDPGLGLRLIYFSYDVKMKEKGDIPEGYSVSREKKERFSLILESASTNQTSMYLCASSLIAEVTDTQYFGPGTRLTVL.